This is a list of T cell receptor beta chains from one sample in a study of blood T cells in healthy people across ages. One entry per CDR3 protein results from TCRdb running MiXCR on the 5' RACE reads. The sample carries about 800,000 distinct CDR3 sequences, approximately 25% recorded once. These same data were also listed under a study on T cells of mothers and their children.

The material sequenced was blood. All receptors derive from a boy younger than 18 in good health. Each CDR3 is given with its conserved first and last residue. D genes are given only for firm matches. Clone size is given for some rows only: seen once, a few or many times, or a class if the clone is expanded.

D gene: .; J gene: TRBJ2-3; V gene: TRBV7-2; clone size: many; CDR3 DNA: TGTGCCAGCAGCCCCGGGAACCAACTGGCAGATACGCAGTATTTT; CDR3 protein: CASSPGNQLADTQYF
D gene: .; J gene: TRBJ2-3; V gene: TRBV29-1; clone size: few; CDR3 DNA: TGCAGCGTTGAAGGGTCCCAGGGACCCACAGATACGCAGTATTTT; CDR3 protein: CSVEGSQGPTDTQYF
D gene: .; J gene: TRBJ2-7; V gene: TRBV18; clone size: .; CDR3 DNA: TGTGCCAGCTCACCCCTCCCCGGGGCAGGGGAACGACCCTACGAGCAGTACTTC; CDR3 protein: CASSPLPGAGERPYEQYF
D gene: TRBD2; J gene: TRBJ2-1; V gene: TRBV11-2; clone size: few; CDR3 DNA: TGTGCCAGCAGCTTATTTGCTAGCGGGGAGATCTACAATGAGCAGTTCTTC; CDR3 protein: CASSLFASGEIYNEQFF
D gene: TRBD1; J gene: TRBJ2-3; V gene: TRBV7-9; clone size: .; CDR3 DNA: TGTGCCAGCAGCCGACCCGGGACAGCCTCAGATACGCAGTATTTT; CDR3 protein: CASSRPGTASDTQYF
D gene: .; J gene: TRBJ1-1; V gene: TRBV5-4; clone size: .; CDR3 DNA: TGTGCCAGCAGCTTGAGTTTGGGGGGGACTGAAGCTTTCTTT; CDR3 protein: CASSLSLGGTEAFF
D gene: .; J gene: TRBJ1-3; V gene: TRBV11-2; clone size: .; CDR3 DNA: TGTGCCAGCAGCTTACGGTCGGACACCTTCCCTCGATCTAGAAACATCATATATTTT; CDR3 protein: CASSLRSDTFPRSRNIIYF
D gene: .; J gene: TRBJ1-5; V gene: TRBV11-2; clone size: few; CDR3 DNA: TGTGCCAGCAGCTTAGATTTAATGAATCAGCCCCAGCATTTT; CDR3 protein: CASSLDLMNQPQHF
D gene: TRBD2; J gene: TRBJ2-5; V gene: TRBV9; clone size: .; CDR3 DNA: TGTGCCAGCAGCGTCGACGGGGGGGCCTATGAGACCCAGTACTTC; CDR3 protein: CASSVDGGAYETQYF
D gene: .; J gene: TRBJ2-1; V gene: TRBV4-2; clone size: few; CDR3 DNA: TGTGCCAGCAGCCAGCAAAGGACAGGAGGGCAGGGCAATGAGCAGTTCTTC; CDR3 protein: CASSQQRTGGQGNEQFF
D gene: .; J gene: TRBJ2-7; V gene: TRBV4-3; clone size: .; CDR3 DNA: TGCGCCAGCAGCCAGGTCGGACAGAACCTCTACGAGCAGTACTTC; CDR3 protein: CASSQVGQNLYEQYF
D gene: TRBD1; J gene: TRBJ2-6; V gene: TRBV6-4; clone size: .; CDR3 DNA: TGTGCCAGCTCCGACAGGGGAGCATCTGGGGCCAACGTCCTGACTTTC; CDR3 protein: CASSDRGASGANVLTF
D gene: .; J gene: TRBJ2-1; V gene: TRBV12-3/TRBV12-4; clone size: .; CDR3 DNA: TGTGCCAGCAGTTTGGCCGGGGCCAATGAGCAGTTCTTC; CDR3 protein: CASSLAGANEQFF
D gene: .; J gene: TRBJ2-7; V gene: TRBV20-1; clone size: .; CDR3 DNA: TGCAGTGCTAGATACGAACCTAAGCAGTACTTC; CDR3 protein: CSARYEPKQYF
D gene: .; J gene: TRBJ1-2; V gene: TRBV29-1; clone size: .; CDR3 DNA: TGCAGCGTCCCACCTACCAGGTTCTATGGCTACACCTTC; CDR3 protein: CSVPPTRFYGYTF
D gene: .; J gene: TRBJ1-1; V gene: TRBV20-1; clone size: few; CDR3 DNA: TGCAGTGCGTGGACCGAGATGAACACTGAAGCTTTCTTT; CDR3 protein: CSAWTEMNTEAFF
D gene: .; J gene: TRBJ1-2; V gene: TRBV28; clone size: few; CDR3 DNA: TGTGCCAGCAGCCCGAGAGGGTACTATGGCTACACCTTC; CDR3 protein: CASSPRGYYGYTF
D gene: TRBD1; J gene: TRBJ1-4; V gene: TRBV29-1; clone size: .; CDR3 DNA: TGCAGCGCGATTCCGGGACAGGGGGAAAAACTGTTTTTT; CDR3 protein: CSAIPGQGEKLFF
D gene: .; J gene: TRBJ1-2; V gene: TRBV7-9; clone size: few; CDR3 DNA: TGTGCCAGCAGCCTCCCGAGGGCAGGGGATAACTATGGCTACGCCTTC; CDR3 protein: CASSLPRAGDNYGYAF
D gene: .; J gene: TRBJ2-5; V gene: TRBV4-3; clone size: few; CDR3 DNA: TGCGCCAGCAGCCAGACTATGGGGGGGGCAATCCAAGAGACCCAGTACTTC; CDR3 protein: CASSQTMGGAIQETQYF
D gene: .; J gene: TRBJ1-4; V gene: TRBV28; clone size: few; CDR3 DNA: TGTGCCAGCAGCCCCCAAACCGGGGGTGGAGAAAAACTGTTTTTT; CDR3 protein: CASSPQTGGGEKLFF
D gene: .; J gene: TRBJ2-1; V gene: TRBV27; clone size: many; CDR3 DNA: TGTGCCAGCAGTTTGGAAGGGACCTACAATGAGCAGTTCTTC; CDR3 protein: CASSLEGTYNEQFF
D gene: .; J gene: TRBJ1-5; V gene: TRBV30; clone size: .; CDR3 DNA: TGTGCCTGGAGCAGGGATAGCAATCAACCCCAGCATTTT; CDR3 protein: CAWSRDSNQPQHF
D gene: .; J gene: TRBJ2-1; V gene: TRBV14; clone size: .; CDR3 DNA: TGTGCCAGCAGCCAGGCCGAGCTAGAGCCTGAGCAGTTCTTC; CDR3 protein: CASSQAELEPEQFF
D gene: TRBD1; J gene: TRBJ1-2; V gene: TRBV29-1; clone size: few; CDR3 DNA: TGCAGCGCCATTAAGACAGGGAGCTATGGCTACACCTTC; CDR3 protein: CSAIKTGSYGYTF
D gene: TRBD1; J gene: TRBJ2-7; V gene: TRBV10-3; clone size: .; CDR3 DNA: TGTGCCATCAGTGAGGGGACAGGGGGGGCCTACGAGCAGTACTTC; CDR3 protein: CAISEGTGGAYEQYF
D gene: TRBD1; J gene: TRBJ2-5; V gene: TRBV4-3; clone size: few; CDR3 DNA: TGCGCCAGCAGCCAAGACAGGGGGCTCCAAGAGACCCAGTACTTC; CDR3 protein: CASSQDRGLQETQYF
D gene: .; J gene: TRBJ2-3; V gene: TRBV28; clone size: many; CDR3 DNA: TGTGCCAGCAGTTCCCACACAGATACGCAGTATTTT; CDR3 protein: CASSSHTDTQYF
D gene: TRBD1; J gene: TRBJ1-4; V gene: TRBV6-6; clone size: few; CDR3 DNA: TGTGCCAGCAGGGAGACAGGGACGGAAAAACTGTTTTTT; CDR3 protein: CASRETGTEKLFF
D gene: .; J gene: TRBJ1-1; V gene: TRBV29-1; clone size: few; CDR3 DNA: TGCAGCGCCGAAAGCCAGGGGCTCGCTGAAGCTTTCTTT; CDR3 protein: CSAESQGLAEAFF
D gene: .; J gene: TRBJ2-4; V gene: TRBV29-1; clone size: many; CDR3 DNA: TGCAGCGCAGGGGGGGCCAAAAACATTCAGTACTTC; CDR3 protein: CSAGGAKNIQYF
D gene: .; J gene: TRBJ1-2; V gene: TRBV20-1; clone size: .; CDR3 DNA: TGCAGTGCCAGAGAGACCCCCCCTTCGGGTGGCTACACCTTC; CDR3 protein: CSARETPPSGGYTF
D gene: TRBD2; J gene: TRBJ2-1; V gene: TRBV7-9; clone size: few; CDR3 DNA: TGTGCCAGCAGCCCCCGAGGTTCTAGCGGCAATGAGCAGTTCTTC; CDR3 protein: CASSPRGSSGNEQFF
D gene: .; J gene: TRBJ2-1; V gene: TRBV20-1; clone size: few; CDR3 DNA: TGCAGTGCTAGTGCAGGGGCCTGGGCCTACAATGAGCAGTTCTTC; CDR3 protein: CSASAGAWAYNEQFF
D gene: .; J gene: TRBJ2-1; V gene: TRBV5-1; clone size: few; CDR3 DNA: TGCGCCAGCAGCTCGACTAATGGGCAGTTCTTC; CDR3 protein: CASSSTNGQFF
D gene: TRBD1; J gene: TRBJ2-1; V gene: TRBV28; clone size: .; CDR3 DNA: TGTGCCAGCAACACGCCGGGACAGACCTACAATGAGCAGTTCTTC; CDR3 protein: CASNTPGQTYNEQFF
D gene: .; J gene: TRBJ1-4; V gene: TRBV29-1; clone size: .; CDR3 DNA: TGCAGCGTCCGGACGGTGAACCCAACTAATGAAAAACTGTTTTTT; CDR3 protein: CSVRTVNPTNEKLFF
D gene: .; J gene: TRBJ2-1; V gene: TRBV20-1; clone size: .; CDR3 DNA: TGCAGTGCTAGAGATTGGGGATCTACCTCCTACAATGAGCAGTTCTTC; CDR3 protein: CSARDWGSTSYNEQFF
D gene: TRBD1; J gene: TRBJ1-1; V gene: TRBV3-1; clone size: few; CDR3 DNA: TGTGCCAGCAGCCAAGGGGACAGGGGCACTGAAGCTTTCTTT; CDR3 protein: CASSQGDRGTEAFF
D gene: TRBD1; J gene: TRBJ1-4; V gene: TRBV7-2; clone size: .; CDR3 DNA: TGTGCCAGCAGCTTGACAGGGAATGAAGAAAAACTGTTTTTT; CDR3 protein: CASSLTGNEEKLFF
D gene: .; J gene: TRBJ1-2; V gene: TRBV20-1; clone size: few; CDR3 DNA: TGCAGTGCTTACTCGGACTATGGCTACACCTTC; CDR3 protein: CSAYSDYGYTF
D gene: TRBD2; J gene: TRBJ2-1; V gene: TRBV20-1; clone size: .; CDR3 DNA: TGCAGTGCCCACCCTGTGGCGGGAGGAAGCTACAATGAGCAGTTCTTC; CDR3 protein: CSAHPVAGGSYNEQFF
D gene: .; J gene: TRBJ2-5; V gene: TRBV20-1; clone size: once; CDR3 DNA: TGCAGTGCCGCCTTGGGTGAGCAGTACTTC; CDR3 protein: CSAALGEQYF
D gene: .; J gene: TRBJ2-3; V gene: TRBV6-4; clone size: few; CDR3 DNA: TGTGCCAGCAGTGACTGGGGGGGGGCTAGCACAGATACGCAGTATTTT; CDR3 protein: CASSDWGGASTDTQYF
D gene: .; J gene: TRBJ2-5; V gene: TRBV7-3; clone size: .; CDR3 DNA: TGTGCCAGCATCATCGCCCCCGGTCAAGAGACCCAGTACTTC; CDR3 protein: CASIIAPGQETQYF
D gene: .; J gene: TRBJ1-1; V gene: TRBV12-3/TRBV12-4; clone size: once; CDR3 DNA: TGTGTCAGCAGCCCCGTTAGGGCGGCTACGAGGACTTTCTTT; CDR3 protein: CVSSPVRAATRTFF
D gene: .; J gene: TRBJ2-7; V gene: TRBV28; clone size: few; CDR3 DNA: TGTGCCAGCAGTATATTCAGGGGTACCTACGAGCAGTACTTC; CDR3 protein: CASSIFRGTYEQYF
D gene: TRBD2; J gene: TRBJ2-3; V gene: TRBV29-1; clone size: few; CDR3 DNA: TGCAGCGTCGGACTAGCGGGAGGGGTAGATACGCAGTATTTT; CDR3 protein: CSVGLAGGVDTQYF